The entry below gives a single TCR beta chain sequence along with its context. Its cognate antigen has yet to be identified. Per-nucleotide qualities are absent, and no much larger clonotype sits a single base away. This sample is drawn from a study of T cell responses to AZD1222 COVID-19 vaccine (dated by TCRdb to 2020 to 2023). In the study overall: A total of around 240 trial participants underwent TCR sequencing, of whom about 200 had received two doses of AZD1222 and roughly 26 had received two doses of the MenACWY control vaccine. Trial participants were enrolled into age subgroups of 18-55, 56-69 and 70-plus years, which contained around 140, 26 and 57 TCR-sequenced participants, respectively. General findings and caveats noted by the study authors: The 56-69-year group was small, and its depth increase did not reach significance, likely because of low power. Participants were mostly white British and included more females than males, and it was suggested by the authors that clonal diversity may have been underestimated. Conclusions about previously exposed vaccinees are limited because only six or seven AZD1222 recipients were SARS-CoV-2 seropositive at baseline. Because no day 14 peak-response samples were available, repertoires were characterized only after the peak T cell response. Epitopes outside the regions mutated in the B.1.351 and B.1.1.7 variants were reportedly recognized by nearly half of the unique spike-specific TCRs. After two AZD1222 doses, spike-specific TCR breadth and depth were significantly higher than at day 0 and than in MenACWY recipients. The vaccine-associated CD4 TCRs covered the entire spike protein, and the dominant responses fell in regions 160-218 and 743-854.

Trimming takes 9 bases off V and 5 bases off J; junction bases not matched to a gene: 6. CDR1 and CDR2 were assigned from the germline V gene (reference sequence) as LNHDA and SQIVND. Reading from cysteine to phenylalanine, the CDR3 counts 13 amino acids. This entry keeps only the CDR3 DNA: 39 bases, framed from base 1. The time point label of this sample denotes: about 28 days (+/-7) after the second vaccine dose. AZD1222 recipients with second doses at about 4 weeks or about 12 weeks were pooled, because spike-specific TCR depth and breadth did not differ between schedules. The vaccinee samples were drawn from two UK trials, COV001 and COV002, one of which was a single-blind randomized controlled phase 2/3 trial testing AZD1222 (ChAdOx1 nCoV-19) in healthy adults. For TCRbeta chain sequencing, PBMC samples were collected from trial participants at day 0 and at day 28 after the second dose. The CDR3 regions of human TCRbeta chains were subjected to immunosequencing. Under the source paper's analysis protocol: TCRs in the repertoires were matched against a reference library of SARS-CoV-2-specific TCRs that had been generated with the MIRA antigen-specificity platform. Breadth was defined as the fraction of unique TCRs that were SARS-CoV-2-associated, and depth was defined as the fraction of total T cells that were SARS-CoV-2-associated. Using the MIRA data, every spike-specific TCR was mapped to the spike region that the TCR reacted to and assigned to either a CD4 or a CD8 class. Log10-transformed breadth and depth values were compared by one-way ANOVA with Sidak's multiple comparisons tests. TCRdb took this table from immuneACCESS and kept in-frame rearrangements with V and J called. Such tables lack part of the clones; where checked against another copy, unresolved V genes explain under half of the gap, and the rest is unexplained. V and J calls and clone size are those listed in that table; D and trimming were worked out from the DNA. The sample records around 140,000 clones, roughly 92% of which are singletons. Clones ranked in the top ten supply about 10% of the sample.

The sequence was collected from an adult who received the AZD1222 COVID-19 vaccine. This specimen was peripheral blood, taken 28 days after the second AZD1222 dose. The chain is encoded by TRBV19 joined to TRBJ1-4; 7 nucleotides in the junction match TRBD1. This receptor carries the CDR3 CASVDRSNEKLFF. The nucleotide sequence reads as follows: TGTGCCAGCGTGGACAGGTCCAATGAAAAACTGTTTTTT.